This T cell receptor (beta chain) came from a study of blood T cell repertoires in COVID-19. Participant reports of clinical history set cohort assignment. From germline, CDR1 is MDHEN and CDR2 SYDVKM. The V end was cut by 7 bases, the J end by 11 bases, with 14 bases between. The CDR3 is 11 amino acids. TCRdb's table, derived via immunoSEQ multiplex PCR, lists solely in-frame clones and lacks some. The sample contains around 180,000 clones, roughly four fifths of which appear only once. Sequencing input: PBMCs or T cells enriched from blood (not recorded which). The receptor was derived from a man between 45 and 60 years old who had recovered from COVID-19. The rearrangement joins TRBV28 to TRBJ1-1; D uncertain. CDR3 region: CASTSSGLAFF. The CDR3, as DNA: TGTGCCAGCACCTCCTCGGGGTTGGCTTTCTTT.